This T cell receptor (beta chain) comes out of a study of OX40 agonist ivuxolimab in advanced cancers. Study as a whole: Patients undergoing dose escalation presented with hepatocellular carcinoma, melanoma, renal cell or head and neck cancer. Partial responses were achieved by three patients, of whom one had hepatocellular carcinoma and two had cutaneous melanoma.

Repertoires were generated with immunoSEQ multiplex PCR, while TCRdb's copy carries only in-frame clones and drops some. The profile covers about 96,000 clones, with around 80% appearing a single time and around 5.5% taken by the ten largest. Researchers took blood at baseline, on cycle 4 day 1, and on cycle 7 day 1. V lost 4 bases and J lost 7, with 19 bases in between. Germline V gene lookup returns CDR1 KGHSH and CDR2 LQKENI. This CDR3 spans 15 amino acids. The chain has TRBV18 and TRBJ1-1; D not certain. The receptor was derived from an adult with an advanced solid tumor such as melanoma, head and neck, liver or kidney cancer. The sequencing used CD4+ or CD8+ T cells sorted from blood, collected in a trial of the OX40 agonist ivuxolimab. This chain's CDR3 is CASSRNTGILDEAFF. CDR3 DNA: TGTGCCAGCTCACGGAATACCGGGATCTTAGATGAAGCTTTCTTT.